This T cell receptor (beta chain) came from a study of cytomegalovirus exposure and HLA in healthy donors. General study points: It has been reported that TCR beta sequences accurately predicted the HLA-A and HLA-B alleles of most subjects. Later, an analysis found that common viral pathogens appeared to be linked with several of the most significant clusters. A few V segments could not be told apart, such as TRBV6-2 and TRBV6-3, and were left out.

PCR was performed using 60 Vbeta and 13 Jbeta primers. Source study methods: Later analysis identified roughly 82 million unique TCR beta chains, about 10 million shared. The table came from immunoSEQ multiplex PCR; TCRdb's copy has only in-frame clones and leaves some out. V and J calls and clone size come straight from that table; D and trimming were deduced from the DNA. The sample lists roughly 130,000 clones; approximately 80% were seen once. A note on this clone: Its specificity is unknown.

Trimming cost V 1 base and J 8 bases, with 17 bases left between them. The length of the CDR3 is 15 residues. The germline V gene has CDR1 LNHNV and CDR2 YYDKDF (reference sequence). Sample: PBMCs. This sequence was found in a man aged 25 to 45 in good health and CMV-seronegative. The gene calls are TRBV15 and TRBJ1-2, with TRBD1 as a possible D gene (5 bases). CDR3: CATSRVSGGDSGYTF. CDR3 nucleotides: TGTGCCACCAGCAGAGTCTCGGGGGGTGACAGCGGCTACACCTTC.